The T cell receptor (beta chain) under discussion was sequenced for a study of CD8 T cells in Susac syndrome. Findings of the study overall: A relatively small number of individuals underwent TCR sequencing and HLA analysis.

In this sample, this clonotype turned up once. No antigen is known for it. Reverse transcription of 0.5 to 1 ug RNA used random hexamers. Amplification of the TCR beta CDR3 was carried out by immunoSEQ multiplex PCR, which spanned a total of 54 Vbeta and 13 Jbeta segments. TCRdb re-called the immunoSEQ multiplex PCR reads with MiXCR, one entry per CDR3 protein. The sample gives some 180,000 distinct CDR3 sequences, roughly 94% of which show up once; around 0.094% is in the top ten. From germline, CDR1 is LNHNV and CDR2 YYDKDF (reference sequence). The junction had 2 bases not matched to a gene; V was cut back by 4 bases and J by 4 bases. This CDR3 comprises 13 residues. Sequencing of TCR beta was undertaken in CD8+ and CD4+ T cells derived from blood.

The genes are TRBV15 and TRBJ2-7; 9 nucleotides match TRBD1. This clonotype was sampled from a human donor with Susac syndrome. The specimen was CD4+ T cells from PBMCs. The CDR3 spells CATSKGQGYEQYF. The CDR3 DNA sequence: TGTGCCACCAGCAAAGGACAGGGGTACGAGCAGTACTTC.